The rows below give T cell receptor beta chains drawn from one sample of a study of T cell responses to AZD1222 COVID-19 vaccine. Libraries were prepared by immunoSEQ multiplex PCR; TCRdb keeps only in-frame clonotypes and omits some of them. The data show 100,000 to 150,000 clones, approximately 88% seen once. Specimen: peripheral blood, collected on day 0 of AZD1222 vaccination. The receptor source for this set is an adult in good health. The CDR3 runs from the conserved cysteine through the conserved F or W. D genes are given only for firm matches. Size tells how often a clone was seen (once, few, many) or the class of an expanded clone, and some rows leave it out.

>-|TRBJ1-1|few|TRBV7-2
TGTGCCAGCAGCTTACTATCCATGAACACTGAAGCTTTCTTT
CASSLLSMNTEAFF
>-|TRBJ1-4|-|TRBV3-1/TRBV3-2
TGTGCCAGCAGCCAGAGAGGAAGTAACAGGGACGAAAAACTGTTTTTT
CASSQRGSNRDEKLFF
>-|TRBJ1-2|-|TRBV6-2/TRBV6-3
TGTGCCAGCAGCCAAGGACTTGTCTATGGCTACACCTTC
CASSQGLVYGYTF
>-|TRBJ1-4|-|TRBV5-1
TGCGCCAGCAGCTTGGGAATTGGGCTGACTAATGAAAAACTGTTTTTT
CASSLGIGLTNEKLFF
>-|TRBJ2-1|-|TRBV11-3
TGTGCCAGCAGCTTAGTCGGGGGGCCCTACAATGAGCAGTTCTTC
CASSLVGGPYNEQFF
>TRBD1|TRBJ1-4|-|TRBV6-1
TGTGCCAGCAGTGAATTCCCGACAGGGGGCGCGACTAATGAAAAACTGTTTTTT
CASSEFPTGGATNEKLFF
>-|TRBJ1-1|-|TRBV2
TGTGCCAGCAGTGTGGAGCAAGCCACTGAAGCTTTCTTT
CASSVEQATEAFF
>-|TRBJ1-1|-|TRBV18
TGTGCCAGCTCACCACCGGCAGGGAGGACTGAAGCTTTCTTT
CASSPPAGRTEAFF
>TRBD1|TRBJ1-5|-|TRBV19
TGTGCCAGTAGGAACAGGGGGTCGGGCAATCAGCCCCAGCATTTT
CASRNRGSGNQPQHF
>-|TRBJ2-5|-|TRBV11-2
TGTGCCAGCAGCTTAAACGTAGCCCAAGAGACCCAGTACTTC
CASSLNVAQETQYF
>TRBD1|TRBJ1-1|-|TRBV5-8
TGTGCCAGCAGCAAATTCCGCCCCGGACAGGGGGCTAGAGCTTTCTTT
CASSKFRPGQGARAFF
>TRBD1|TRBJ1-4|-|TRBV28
TGTGCCAGCAGTCCTGCGGGACAGGGTTCTAATGAAAAACTGTTTTTT
CASSPAGQGSNEKLFF
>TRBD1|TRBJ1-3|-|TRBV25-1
TGTGCCAGCAGTTGGACAGGGGGTCTGGGAAACACCATATATTTT
CASSWTGGLGNTIYF
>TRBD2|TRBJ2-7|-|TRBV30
TGTGCCTTAAGCGGGAGGGCCGTCTACGAGCAGTACTTC
CALSGRAVYEQYF
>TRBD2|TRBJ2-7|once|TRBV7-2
TGTGCCAGCAGCTTAGAAGCGGGGGAAATCGAGCAGTACTTC
CASSLEAGEIEQYF
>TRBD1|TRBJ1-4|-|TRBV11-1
TGTGCCAGCAGCATAAGGACAGGGGTATACGAAAAACTGTTTTTT
CASSIRTGVYEKLFF
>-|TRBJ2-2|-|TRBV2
TGTGCCAGCAGGGAGGGGGCAACTACCGGGGAGCTGTTTTTT
CASREGATTGELFF
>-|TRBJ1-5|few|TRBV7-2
TGTGCCAGCAGCCCCCAGGGAGCTCAGCCCCAGCATTTT
CASSPQGAQPQHF